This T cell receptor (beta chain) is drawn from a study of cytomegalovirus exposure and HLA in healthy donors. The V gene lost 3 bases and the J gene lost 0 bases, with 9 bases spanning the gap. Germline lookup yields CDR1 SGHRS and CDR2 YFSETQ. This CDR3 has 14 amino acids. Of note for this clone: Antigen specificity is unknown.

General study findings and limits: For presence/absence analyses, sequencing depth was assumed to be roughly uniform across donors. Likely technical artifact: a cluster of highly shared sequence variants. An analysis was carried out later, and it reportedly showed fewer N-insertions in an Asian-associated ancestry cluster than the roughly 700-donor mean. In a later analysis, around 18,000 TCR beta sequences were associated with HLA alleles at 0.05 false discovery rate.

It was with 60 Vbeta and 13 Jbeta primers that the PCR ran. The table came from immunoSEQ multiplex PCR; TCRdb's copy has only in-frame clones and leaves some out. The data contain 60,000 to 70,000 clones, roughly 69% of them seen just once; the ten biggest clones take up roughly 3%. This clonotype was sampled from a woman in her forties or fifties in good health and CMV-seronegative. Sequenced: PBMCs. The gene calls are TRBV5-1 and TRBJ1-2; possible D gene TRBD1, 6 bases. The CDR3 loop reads CASSSDSTNYGYTF. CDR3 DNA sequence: TGCGCCAGCAGCTCGGACAGCACTAACTATGGCTACACCTTC.